This entry is about one TCR beta chain. The antigen is unknown. TCR beta libraries were prepared from cDNA with unique molecular identifiers. TCRdb recomputed calls from the PCR reads with MiXCR, one row per CDR3 protein. The profile shows under 900,000 distinct CDR3 sequences, roughly 50% of them singletons. The data were obtained in a study of post-analysis software for immune sequencing data. Study observations and caveats: Included in a set of a handful of TRBV segments more frequent in patients than controls were TRBV5-6, TRBV5-1 and TRBV20-1. Significantly decreased normalized Chao1 diversity was recorded for multiple sclerosis patients relative to controls. Clustering by F measure revealed strong co-clustering among samples prepared together in one batch.

Deletions cut 7 bases from V and 7 bases from J, with 12 bases between. Germline V gene lookup returns CDR1 SQVTM and CDR2 ANQGSEA. This CDR3 region has 11 residues. The rearrangement joins TRBV29-1 to TRBJ2-3; no clear D. The sequenced sample was blood. The sequence was collected from a girl aged 5-17 years with multiple sclerosis. CDR3 sequence reads: CSAGSGYTQYF. The CDR3 nucleotides read TGCAGCGCCGGTAGTGGATATACGCAGTATTTT.